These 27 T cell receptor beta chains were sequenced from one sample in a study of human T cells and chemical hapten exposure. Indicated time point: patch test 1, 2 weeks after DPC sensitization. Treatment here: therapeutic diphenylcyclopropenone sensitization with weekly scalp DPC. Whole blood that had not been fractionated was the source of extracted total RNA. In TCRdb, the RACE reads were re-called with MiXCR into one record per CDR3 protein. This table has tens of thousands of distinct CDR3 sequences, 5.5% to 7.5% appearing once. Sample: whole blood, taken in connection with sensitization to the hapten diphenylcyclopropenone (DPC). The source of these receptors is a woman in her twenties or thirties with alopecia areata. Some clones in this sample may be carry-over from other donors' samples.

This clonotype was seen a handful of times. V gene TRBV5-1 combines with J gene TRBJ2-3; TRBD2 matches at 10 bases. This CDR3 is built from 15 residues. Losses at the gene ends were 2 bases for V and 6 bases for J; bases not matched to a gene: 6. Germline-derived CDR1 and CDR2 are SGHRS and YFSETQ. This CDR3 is CASSFEAGGPDTQYF. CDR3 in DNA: TGCGCCAGCAGCTTTGAAGCGGGGGGGCCTGATACGCAGTATTTT.

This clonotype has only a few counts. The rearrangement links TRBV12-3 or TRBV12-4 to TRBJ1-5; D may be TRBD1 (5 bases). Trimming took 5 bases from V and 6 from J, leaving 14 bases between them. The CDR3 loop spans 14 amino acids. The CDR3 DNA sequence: TGTGCCAGCAGTCTCGACAGACGCAGTCAGCCCCAGCATTTT. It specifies CASSLDRRSQPQHF.

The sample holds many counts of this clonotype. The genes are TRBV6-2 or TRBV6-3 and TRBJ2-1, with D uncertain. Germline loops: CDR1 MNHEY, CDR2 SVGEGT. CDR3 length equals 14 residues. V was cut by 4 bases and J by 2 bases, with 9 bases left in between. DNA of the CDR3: TGTGCCAGCAGTTCGGACCGAGCCTACAATGAGCAGTTCTTC. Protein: CASSSDRAYNEQFF.

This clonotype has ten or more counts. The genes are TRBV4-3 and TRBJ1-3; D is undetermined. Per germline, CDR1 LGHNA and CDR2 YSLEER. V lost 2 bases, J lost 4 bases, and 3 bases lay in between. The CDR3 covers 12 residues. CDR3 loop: CASSQRGNTIYF. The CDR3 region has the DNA TGCGCCAGCAGCCAAAGAGGAAACACCATATATTTT.

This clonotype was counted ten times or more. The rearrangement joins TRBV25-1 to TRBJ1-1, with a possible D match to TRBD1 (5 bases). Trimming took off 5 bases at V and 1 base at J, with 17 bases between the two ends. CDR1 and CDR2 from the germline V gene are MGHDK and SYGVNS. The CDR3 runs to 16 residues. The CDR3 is CASSSRTTRGNTEAFF. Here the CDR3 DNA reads TGTGCCAGCAGTAGCCGGACAACCCGGGGGAACACTGAAGCTTTCTTT.

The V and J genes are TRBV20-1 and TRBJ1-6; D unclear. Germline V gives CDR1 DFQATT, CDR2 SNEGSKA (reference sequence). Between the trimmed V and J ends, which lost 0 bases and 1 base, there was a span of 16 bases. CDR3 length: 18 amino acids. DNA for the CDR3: TGCAGTGCTAGAGATGAGGCAGGAGGACGGTCCTATAATTCACCCCTCCACTTT. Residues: CSARDEAGGRSYNSPLHF.

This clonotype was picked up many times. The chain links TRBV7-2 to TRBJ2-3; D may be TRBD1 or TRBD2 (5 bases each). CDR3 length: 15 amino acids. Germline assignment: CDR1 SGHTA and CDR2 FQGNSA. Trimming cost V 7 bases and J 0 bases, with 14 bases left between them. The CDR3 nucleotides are TGTGCCAGCAACCGGGACGTATACAGCACAGATACGCAGTATTTT. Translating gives CASNRDVYSTDTQYF.

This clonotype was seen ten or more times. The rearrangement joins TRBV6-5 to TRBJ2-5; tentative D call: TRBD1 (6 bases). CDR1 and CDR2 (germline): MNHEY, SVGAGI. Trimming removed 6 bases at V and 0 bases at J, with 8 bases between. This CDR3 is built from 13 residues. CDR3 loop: CASRGQYQETQYF. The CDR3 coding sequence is TGTGCCAGCAGAGGACAGTACCAAGAGACCCAGTACTTC.

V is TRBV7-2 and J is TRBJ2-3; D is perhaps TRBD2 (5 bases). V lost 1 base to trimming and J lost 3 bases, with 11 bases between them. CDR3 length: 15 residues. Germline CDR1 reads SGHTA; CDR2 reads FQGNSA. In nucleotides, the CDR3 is TGTGCCAGCAGCTTAGGCCCCGGGGAAACAGATACGCAGTATTTT. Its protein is CASSLGPGETDTQYF.

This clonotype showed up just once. CDR3 sequence: CASSAGGASTDTQYF. CDR3 in DNA: TGTGCCAGCAGCGCTGGGGGGGCTAGCACAGATACGCAGTATTTT. The genes are TRBV9 and TRBJ2-3, with D maybe TRBD2 (7 bases). The ends were cut back, 3 bases at V and 0 bases at J, with 11 bases in the middle. Germline CDR1 and CDR2: SGDLS and YYNGEE. The CDR3 extends over 15 amino acids.

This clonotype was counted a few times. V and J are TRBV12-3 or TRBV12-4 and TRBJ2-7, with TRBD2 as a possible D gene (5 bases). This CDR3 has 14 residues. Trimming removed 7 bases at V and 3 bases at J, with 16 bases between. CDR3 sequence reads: CASIKSGIGYEQYF. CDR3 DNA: TGTGCCAGCATAAAATCGGGGATAGGCTACGAGCAGTACTTC.

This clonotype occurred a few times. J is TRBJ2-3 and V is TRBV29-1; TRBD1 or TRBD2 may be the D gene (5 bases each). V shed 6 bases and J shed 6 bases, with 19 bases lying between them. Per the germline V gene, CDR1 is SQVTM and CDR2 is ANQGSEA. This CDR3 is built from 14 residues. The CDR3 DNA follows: TGCAGCGTACCCTCATTGGGCTGGGGGGATACGCAGTATTTT. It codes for CSVPSLGWGDTQYF.

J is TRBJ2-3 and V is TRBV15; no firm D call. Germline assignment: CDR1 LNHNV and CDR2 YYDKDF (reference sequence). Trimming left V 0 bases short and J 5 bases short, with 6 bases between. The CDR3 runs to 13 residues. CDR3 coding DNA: TGTGCCACCAGCAGAGATCGTGAAGATACGCAGTATTTT. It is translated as CATSRDREDTQYF. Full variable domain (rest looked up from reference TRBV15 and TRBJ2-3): DAMVIQNPRYQVTQFGKPVTLSCSQTLNHNVMYWYQQKSSQAPKLLFHYYDKDFNNEADTPDNFQSRRPNTSFCFLDIRSPGLGDTAMYLCATSRDREDTQYFGPGTRLTVL.

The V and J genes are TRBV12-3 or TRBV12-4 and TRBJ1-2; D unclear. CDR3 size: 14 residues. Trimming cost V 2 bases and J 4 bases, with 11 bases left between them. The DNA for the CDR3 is TGTGCCAGCAGTTTAATCGGTACCGGCTATGGCTACACCTTC. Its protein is CASSLIGTGYGYTF.

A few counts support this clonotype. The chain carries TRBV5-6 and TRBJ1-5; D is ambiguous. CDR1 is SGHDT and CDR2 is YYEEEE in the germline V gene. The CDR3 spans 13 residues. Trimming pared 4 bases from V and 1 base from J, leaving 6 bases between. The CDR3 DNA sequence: TGTGCCAGCAGCCCTGGCAGCAATCAGCCCCAGCATTTT. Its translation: CASSPGSNQPQHF. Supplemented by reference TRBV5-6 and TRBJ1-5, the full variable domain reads DAGVTQSPTHLIKTRGQQVTLRCSPKSGHDTVSWYQQALGQGPQFIFQYYEEEERQRGNFPDRFSGHQFPNYSSELNVNALLLGDSALYLCASSPGSNQPQHFGDGTRLSIL.

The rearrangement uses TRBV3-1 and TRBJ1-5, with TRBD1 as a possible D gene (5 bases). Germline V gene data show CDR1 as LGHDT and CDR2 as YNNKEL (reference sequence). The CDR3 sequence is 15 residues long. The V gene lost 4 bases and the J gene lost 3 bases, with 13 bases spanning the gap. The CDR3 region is CASSPQGRPNQPQHF. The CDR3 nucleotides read TGTGCCAGCAGCCCCCAGGGCAGACCCAATCAGCCCCAGCATTTT. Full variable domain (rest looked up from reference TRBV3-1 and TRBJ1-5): DTAVSQTPKYLVTQMGNDKSIKCEQNLGHDTMYWYKQDSKKFLKIMFSYNNKELIINETVPNRFSPKSPDKAHLNLHINSLELGDSAVYFCASSPQGRPNQPQHFGDGTRLSIL.

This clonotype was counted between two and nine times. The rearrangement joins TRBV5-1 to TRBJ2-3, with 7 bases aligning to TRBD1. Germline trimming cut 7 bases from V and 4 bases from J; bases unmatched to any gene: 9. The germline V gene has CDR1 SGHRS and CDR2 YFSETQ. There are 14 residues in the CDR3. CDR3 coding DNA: TGCGCCAGCTTCCGGACCCAGGGGGCAGATACGCAGTATTTT. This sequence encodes CASFRTQGADTQYF. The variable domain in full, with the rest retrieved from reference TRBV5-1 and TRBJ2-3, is KAGVTQTPRYLIKTRGQQVTLSCSPISGHRSVSWYQQTPGQGLQFLFEYFSETQRNKGNFPGRFSGRQFSNSRSEMNVSTLELGDSALYLCASFRTQGADTQYFGPGTRLTVL.

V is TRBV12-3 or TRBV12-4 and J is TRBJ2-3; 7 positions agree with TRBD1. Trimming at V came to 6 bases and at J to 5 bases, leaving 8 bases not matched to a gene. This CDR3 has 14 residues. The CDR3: CASRPGQTVDTQYF. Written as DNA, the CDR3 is TGTGCCAGCAGACCGGGACAGACTGTAGATACGCAGTATTTT.

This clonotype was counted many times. CDR3 protein: CASSASPSPNTEAFF. For the CDR3, the DNA is TGTGCCAGCAGCGCAAGTCCCTCACCGAACACTGAAGCTTTCTTT. This chain joins TRBV2 and TRBJ1-1; D remains ambiguous. The V gene's germline CDR1 is SNHLY and CDR2 FYNNEI. This CDR3 contains 15 residues. V lost 6 bases and J 1 base, leaving 15 bases between the germline ends.

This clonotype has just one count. This CDR3 reads CASSFDPPVSQETQYF. In DNA form, the CDR3 reads TGTGCCAGCAGCTTCGACCCACCCGTGTCTCAAGAGACCCAGTACTTC. V and J are TRBV5-5 and TRBJ2-5, with D hard to call. CDR3 length equals 16 residues. Trimming took off 2 bases at V and 2 bases at J, with 16 bases between the two ends. CDR1 SGHKS and CDR2 YYEKEE come from the germline V gene (reference sequence).

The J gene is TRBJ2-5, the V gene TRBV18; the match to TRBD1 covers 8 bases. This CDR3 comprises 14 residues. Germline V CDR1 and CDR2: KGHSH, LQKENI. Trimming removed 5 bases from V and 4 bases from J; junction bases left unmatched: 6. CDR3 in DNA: TGTGCCAGCTCAGGACAGGGAATGGCAGAGACCCAGTACTTC. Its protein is CASSGQGMAETQYF.

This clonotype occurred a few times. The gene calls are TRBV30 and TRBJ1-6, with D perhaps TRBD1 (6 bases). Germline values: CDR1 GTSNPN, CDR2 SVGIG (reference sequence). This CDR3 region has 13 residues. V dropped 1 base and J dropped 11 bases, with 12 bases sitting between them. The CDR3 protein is CAWSDGGGTPLHF. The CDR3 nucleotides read TGTGCCTGGAGTGACGGGGGCGGGACACCCCTCCACTTT.

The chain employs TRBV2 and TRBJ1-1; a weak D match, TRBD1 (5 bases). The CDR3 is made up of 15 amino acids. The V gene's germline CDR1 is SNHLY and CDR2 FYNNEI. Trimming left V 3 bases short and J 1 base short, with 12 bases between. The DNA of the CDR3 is TGTGCCAGCAGTGATAGTGGGGCGGGGAACACTGAAGCTTTCTTT. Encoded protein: CASSDSGAGNTEAFF.

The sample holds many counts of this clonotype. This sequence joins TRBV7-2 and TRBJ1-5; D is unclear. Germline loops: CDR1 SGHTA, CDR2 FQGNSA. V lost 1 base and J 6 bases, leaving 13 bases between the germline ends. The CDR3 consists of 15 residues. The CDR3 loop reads CASSLVSGGGQPQHF. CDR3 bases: TGTGCCAGCAGCTTAGTTTCCGGAGGAGGTCAGCCCCAGCATTTT.

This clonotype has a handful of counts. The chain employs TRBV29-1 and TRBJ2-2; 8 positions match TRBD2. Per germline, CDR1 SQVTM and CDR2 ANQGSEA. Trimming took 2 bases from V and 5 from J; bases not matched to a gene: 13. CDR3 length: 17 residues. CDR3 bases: TGCAGCGTTGAAATTTTCTCGGGACTAGACTCTACCGGGGAGCTGTTTTTT. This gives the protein CSVEIFSGLDSTGELFF.

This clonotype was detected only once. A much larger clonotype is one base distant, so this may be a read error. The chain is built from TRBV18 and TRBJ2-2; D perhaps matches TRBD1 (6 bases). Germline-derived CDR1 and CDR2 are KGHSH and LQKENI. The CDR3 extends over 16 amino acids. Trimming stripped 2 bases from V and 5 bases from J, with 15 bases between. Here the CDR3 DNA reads TGTGCCAGCTCACCAGGAACGGACAGCAGTACCGGGGAGCTGTTTTTT. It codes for CASSPGTDSSTGELFF.

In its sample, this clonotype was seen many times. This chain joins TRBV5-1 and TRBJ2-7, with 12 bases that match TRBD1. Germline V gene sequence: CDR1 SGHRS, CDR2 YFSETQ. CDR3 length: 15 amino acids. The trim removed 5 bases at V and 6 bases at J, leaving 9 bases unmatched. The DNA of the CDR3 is TGCGCCAGCAGGTCACCGGGACAGGGGGCCAGCGAGCAGTACTTC. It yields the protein CASRSPGQGASEQYF.